These T cell receptor beta chains were read from a single sample in a study of shared clonotypes between healthy human individuals. Generated by immunoSEQ multiplex PCR, the TCRdb table keeps only in-frame clones and is missing some. The table shows about 2.4 million clones, with roughly nine tenths occurring only once. Sequenced material: naive CD4+ T cells sorted from blood. These receptors were obtained from a man younger than 30 in good health. Each CDR3 is given with its conserved first and last residue. The D gene is left open where the match is weak. Not all rows give a size; the values are once, few, many and, for expanded clones, a class.

V,size,D,J,CDR3,DNA
TRBV6-1,few,NA,TRBJ1-5,CASSEGQSNQPQHF,TGTGCCAGCAGTGAAGGACAGAGCAATCAGCCCCAGCATTTT
TRBV11-2,NA,NA,TRBJ1-2,CASSFQSGTSF,TGTGCCAGCAGCTTTCAATCAGGGACCTCCTTC
TRBV18,NA,NA,TRBJ2-7,CASSPAGTNEQYF,TGTGCCAGCTCACCTGCAGGGACAAACGAGCAGTACTTC
TRBV5-4,NA,NA,TRBJ2-7,CASSLPGFDGYEQYF,TGTGCCAGCAGCTTGCCAGGGTTTGACGGCTACGAGCAGTACTTC
TRBV6-1,NA,TRBD1,TRBJ1-1,CASSAMTGGADTEAFF,TGTGCCAGCAGTGCAATGACAGGGGGCGCGGACACTGAAGCTTTCTTT
TRBV5-1,NA,NA,TRBJ1-5,CASSLDGRTNQPQHF,TGCGCCAGCAGCTTGGATGGTAGGACCAATCAGCCCCAGCATTTT
TRBV5-5,once,NA,TRBJ2-1,CASSLYGGYNEQFF,TGTGCCAGCAGCTTGTACGGGGGATACAATGAGCAGTTCTTC
TRBV5-1,NA,TRBD2,TRBJ2-7,CASSLEGLASYEQYF,TGCGCCAGCAGCTTGGAGGGACTAGCGTCGTACGAGCAGTACTTC
TRBV18,NA,NA,TRBJ1-1,CASSPPTENTEAFF,TGTGCCAGCTCACCACCGACGGAGAACACTGAAGCTTTCTTT
TRBV11-2,once,NA,TRBJ1-6,CASSLILGSSYNSPLHF,TGTGCCAGCAGCTTAATTCTGGGTAGCTCCTATAATTCACCCCTCCACTTT
TRBV5-1,NA,NA,TRBJ2-3,CASSLGRPTDTQYF,TGCGCCAGCAGCTTGGGTCGCCCCACAGATACGCAGTATTTT
TRBV5-1,NA,TRBD1,TRBJ2-7,CASSSRGTGHSYEQYF,TGCGCCAGCAGCTCGCGAGGGACAGGGCACTCCTACGAGCAGTACTTC
TRBV28,NA,NA,TRBJ2-7,CASMGAYEQYF,TGTGCCAGCATGGGGGCTTACGAGCAGTACTTC
TRBV6-1,NA,TRBD1,TRBJ1-1,CASSESGTVLTEAFF,TGTGCCAGCAGTGAATCTGGGACAGTACTCACTGAAGCTTTCTTT
TRBV6-1,NA,TRBD1,TRBJ1-6,CASSGGQGTRNSPLHF,TGTGCCAGCAGTGGAGGACAGGGGACTCGTAATTCACCCCTCCACTTT
TRBV7-2,NA,NA,TRBJ1-5,CASSFVFSGAGQPQHF,TGTGCCAGCAGCTTCGTCTTTTCAGGGGCAGGTCAGCCCCAGCATTTT
TRBV30,once,NA,TRBJ2-7,CAWSVGGSLVYEQYF,TGTGCCTGGAGTGTAGGAGGGTCTCTGGTCTACGAGCAGTACTTC
TRBV11-2,NA,NA,TRBJ1-1,CASSLNWGVRTEAFF,TGTGCCAGCAGCTTAAATTGGGGGGTGCGCACTGAAGCTTTCTTT
TRBV5-8,NA,TRBD1,TRBJ2-7,CASSSTGTGFSYEQYF,TGTGCCAGCAGCTCAACCGGGACAGGGTTCTCCTACGAGCAGTACTTC
TRBV10-3,NA,NA,TRBJ1-4,CAISESGQGNEKLFF,TGTGCCATCAGTGAGTCAGGGCAGGGTAATGAAAAACTGTTTTTT
TRBV27,NA,NA,TRBJ1-4,CASSFTAVNEKLFF,TGTGCCAGCAGTTTTACAGCAGTTAATGAAAAACTGTTTTTT
TRBV28,NA,NA,TRBJ1-1,CASSLLATWNTEAFF,TGTGCCAGCAGTTTATTAGCCACTTGGAACACTGAAGCTTTCTTT
TRBV4-1,NA,NA,TRBJ1-5,CASRGQGEAQPQHF,TGCGCCAGCAGGGGGCAAGGGGAGGCTCAGCCCCAGCATTTT
TRBV19,NA,NA,TRBJ2-7,CASSTLGTGDSYEQYF,TGTGCCAGTAGTACCTTAGGGACGGGAGACTCCTACGAGCAGTACTTC
TRBV11-3,NA,TRBD2,TRBJ2-1,CASSPSGTSGNNEQFF,TGTGCCAGCAGCCCCTCCGGGACTAGCGGAAACAATGAGCAGTTCTTC
TRBV2,NA,NA,TRBJ2-7,CASKGESVSYEQYF,TGTGCCAGCAAGGGTGAGTCTGTTTCCTACGAGCAGTACTTC
TRBV30,few,TRBD1,TRBJ1-1,CAWSGQGEAFF,TGTGCCTGGAGTGGACAGGGTGAAGCTTTCTTT
TRBV10-1,NA,NA,TRBJ2-7,CASSAGVAYEQYF,TGCGCCAGCAGTGCTGGCGTCGCCTACGAGCAGTACTTC
TRBV6-1,NA,TRBD1,TRBJ1-1,CASSQFQGANTEAFF,TGTGCCAGCAGTCAATTTCAGGGGGCGAACACTGAAGCTTTCTTT
TRBV28,NA,NA,TRBJ2-6,CASQETDSGANVLTF,TGTGCCAGCCAGGAAACGGACTCTGGGGCCAACGTCCTGACTTTC
TRBV28,NA,NA,TRBJ1-2,CGVQGWYGYTF,TGTGGAGTTCAGGGGTGGTATGGCTACACCTTC
TRBV19,NA,TRBD1,TRBJ1-2,CASSRQGSGGYTF,TGTGCCAGTAGTAGACAGGGGAGTGGCGGCTACACCTTC
TRBV14,NA,NA,TRBJ1-2,CASSQERYAGYGYTF,TGTGCCAGCAGCCAAGAGCGCTATGCCGGATATGGCTACACCTTC
TRBV28,NA,NA,TRBJ1-1,CASTEPGRVNTEAFF,TGTGCCAGCACCGAACCCGGGAGGGTAAACACTGAAGCTTTCTTT
TRBV7-2,NA,NA,TRBJ2-1,CASSPDNNEQFF,TGTGCCAGCAGCCCGGACAACAATGAGCAGTTCTTC
TRBV5-1,NA,NA,TRBJ2-7,CASSLEASEAWEQYF,TGCGCCAGCAGCTTGGAAGCCTCCGAGGCATGGGAGCAGTACTTC
TRBV19,NA,TRBD1,TRBJ1-5,CASSSRQGSSNQPQHF,TGTGCCAGTAGTTCCCGACAGGGAAGTAGCAATCAGCCCCAGCATTTT
TRBV14,NA,TRBD1,TRBJ1-2,CASSQDGVRGRFGYGYTF,TGTGCCAGCAGCCAAGATGGGGTCAGGGGGCGGTTCGGCTATGGCTACACCTTC